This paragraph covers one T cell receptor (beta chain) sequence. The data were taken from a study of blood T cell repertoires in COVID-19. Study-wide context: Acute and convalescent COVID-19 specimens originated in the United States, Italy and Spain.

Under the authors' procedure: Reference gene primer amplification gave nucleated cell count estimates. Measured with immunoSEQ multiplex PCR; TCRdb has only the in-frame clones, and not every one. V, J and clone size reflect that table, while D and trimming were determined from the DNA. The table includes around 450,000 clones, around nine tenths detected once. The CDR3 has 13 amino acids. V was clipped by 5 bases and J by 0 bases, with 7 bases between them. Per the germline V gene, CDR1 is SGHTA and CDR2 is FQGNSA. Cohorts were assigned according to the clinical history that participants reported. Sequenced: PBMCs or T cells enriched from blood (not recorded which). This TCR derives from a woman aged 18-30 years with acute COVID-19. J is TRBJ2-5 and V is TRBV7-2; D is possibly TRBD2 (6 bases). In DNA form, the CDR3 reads TGTGCCAGCAGCCGGGACTACCAAGAGACCCAGTACTTC. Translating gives CASSRDYQETQYF. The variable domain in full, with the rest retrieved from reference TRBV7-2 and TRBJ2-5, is GAGVSQSPSNKVTEKGKDVELRCDPISGHTALYWYRQSLGQGLEFLIYFQGNSAPDKSGLPSDRFSAERTGGSVSTLTIQRTQQEDSAVYLCASSRDYQETQYFGPGTRLLVL.